This T cell receptor (beta chain) stems from a study of Graves' ophthalmopathy and Graves' hyperthyroidism. General study findings and limits: Sensitivity of 55% to 71% and specificity of 72.22% were achieved by the model that predicted ophthalmopathy progression.

The study excluded patients with other autoimmune diseases, uncontrolled infections, pregnancy or lactation. Thyroid ultrasound, orbital computed tomography, TRAb, serum thyroxine and clinical symptoms formed the basis of diagnosis. PBMCs had their origin in fresh peripheral blood (approximately 9.7 ml). This clonotype was counted ten times or more. The antigen remains unidentified. The authors amplified TCR beta CDR3 regions, and they did so from RNA transcripts for repertoire sequencing. RT-PCR was first run with HTBI primers, then multiplex PCR in a second round. TCRdb analysed the multiplex PCR reads with MiXCR anew, one entry per CDR3 protein. The sample lists 200,000 to 250,000 distinct CDR3 sequences; roughly 21% were seen once. Germline V gene lookup returns CDR1 SGHTA and CDR2 FQGNSA. This CDR3 is built from 15 residues. Trimming removed 5 bases from V and 0 bases from J, with 13 bases in between.

The chain recombines TRBV7-2 with TRBJ1-1; D unresolved. This sequence originates from a woman aged 45-65 years with Graves' ophthalmopathy. The material sequenced was peripheral blood. The CDR3 DNA follows: TGTGCCAGCAGCACCGCTTACGGGATGAACACTGAAGCTTTCTTT. Translation: CASSTAYGMNTEAFF.